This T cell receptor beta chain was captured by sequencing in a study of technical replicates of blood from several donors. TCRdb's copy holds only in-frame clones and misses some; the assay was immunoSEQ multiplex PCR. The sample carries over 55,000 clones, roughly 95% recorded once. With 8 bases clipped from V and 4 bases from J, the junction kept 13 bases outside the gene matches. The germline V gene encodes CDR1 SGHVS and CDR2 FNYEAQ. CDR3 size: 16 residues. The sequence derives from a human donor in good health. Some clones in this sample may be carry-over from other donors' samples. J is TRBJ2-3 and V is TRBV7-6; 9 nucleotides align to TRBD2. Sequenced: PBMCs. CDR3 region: CASAPRRGRAADTQYF. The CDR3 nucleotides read TGTGCCAGCGCCCCCCGCCGCGGGAGGGCCGCAGATACGCAGTATTTT.